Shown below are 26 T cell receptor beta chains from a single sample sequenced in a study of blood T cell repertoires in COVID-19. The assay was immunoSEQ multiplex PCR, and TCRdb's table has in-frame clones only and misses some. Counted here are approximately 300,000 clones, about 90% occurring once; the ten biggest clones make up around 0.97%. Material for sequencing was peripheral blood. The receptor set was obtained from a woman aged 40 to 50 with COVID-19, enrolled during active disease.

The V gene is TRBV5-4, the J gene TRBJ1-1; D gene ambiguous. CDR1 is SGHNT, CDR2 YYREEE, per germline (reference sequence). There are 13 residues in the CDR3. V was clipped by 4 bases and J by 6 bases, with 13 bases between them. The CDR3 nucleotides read TGTGCCAGCAGCCCGTTTTTGGGCGCTGAAGCTTTCTTT. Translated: CASSPFLGAEAFF.

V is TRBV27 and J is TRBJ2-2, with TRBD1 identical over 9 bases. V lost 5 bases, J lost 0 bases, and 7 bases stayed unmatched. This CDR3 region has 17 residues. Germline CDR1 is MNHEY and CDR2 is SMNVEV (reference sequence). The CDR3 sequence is CASSRLGQGPNTGELFF. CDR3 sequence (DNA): TGTGCCAGCAGTCGACTAGGACAGGGGCCGAACACCGGGGAGCTGTTTTTT.

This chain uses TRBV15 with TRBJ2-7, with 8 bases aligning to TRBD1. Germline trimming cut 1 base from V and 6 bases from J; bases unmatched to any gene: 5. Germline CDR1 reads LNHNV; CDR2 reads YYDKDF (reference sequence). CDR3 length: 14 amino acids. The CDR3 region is CATSRGGQGREQYF. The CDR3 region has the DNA TGTGCCACCAGCAGAGGCGGACAGGGCCGCGAGCAGTACTTC.

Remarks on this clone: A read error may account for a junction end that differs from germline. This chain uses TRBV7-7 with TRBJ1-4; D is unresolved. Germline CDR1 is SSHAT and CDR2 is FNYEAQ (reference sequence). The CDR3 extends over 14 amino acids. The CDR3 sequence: CASSPQRLDEKLFF. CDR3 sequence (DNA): TGTGCTAGCAGTCCACAGCGGCTGGATGAAAAACTGTTTTTT.

This chain's CDR3 is CASRGDTQYF. DNA for the CDR3: TGCGCCAGTAGAGGAGATACGCAGTATTTT. The chain recombines TRBV5-1 with TRBJ2-3; no definite D call. The germline V gene encodes CDR1 SGHRS and CDR2 YFSETQ. V lost 8 bases and J lost 5, with 6 bases in between. This CDR3 is 10 amino acids long.

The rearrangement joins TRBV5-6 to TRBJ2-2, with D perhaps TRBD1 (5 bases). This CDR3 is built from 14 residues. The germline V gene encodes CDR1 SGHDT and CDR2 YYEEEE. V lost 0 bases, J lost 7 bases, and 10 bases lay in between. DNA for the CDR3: TGTGCCAGCAGCTTGGCAGGGAAAGGCGGGGAGCTGTTTTTT. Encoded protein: CASSLAGKGGELFF.

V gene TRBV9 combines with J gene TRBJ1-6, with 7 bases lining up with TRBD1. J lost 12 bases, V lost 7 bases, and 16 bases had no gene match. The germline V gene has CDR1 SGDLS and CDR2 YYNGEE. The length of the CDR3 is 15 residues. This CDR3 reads CASDDSGDSSLPLHF. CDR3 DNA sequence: TGTGCCAGCGACGACTCCGGGGACAGCTCTTTACCCCTCCACTTT. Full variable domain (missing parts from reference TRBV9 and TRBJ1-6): DSGVTQTPKHLITATGQRVTLRCSPRSGDLSVYWYQQSLDQGLQFLIQYYNGEERAKGNILERFSAQQFPDLHSELNLSSLELGDSALYFCASDDSGDSSLPLHFGNGTRLTVT.

The CDR3 here is CSVPSGSLANYGYTF. The CDR3 coding sequence is TGCAGCGTCCCCTCCGGGTCCCTAGCTAACTATGGCTACACCTTC. The chain carries TRBV29-1 and TRBJ1-2; D uncertain. The CDR3 is 15 amino acids. Trimming left V 6 bases short and J 0 bases short, with 17 bases between. Per germline, CDR1 SQVTM and CDR2 ANQGSEA.

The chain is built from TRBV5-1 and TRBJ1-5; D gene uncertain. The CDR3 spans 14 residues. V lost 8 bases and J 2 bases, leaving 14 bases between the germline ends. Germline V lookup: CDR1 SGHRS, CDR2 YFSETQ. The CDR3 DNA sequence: TGCGCCAGACCCTGTTGTCGGTGCAATCAGCCCCAGCATTTT. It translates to CARPCCRCNQPQHF. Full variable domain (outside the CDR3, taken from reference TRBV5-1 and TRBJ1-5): KAGVTQTPRYLIKTRGQQVTLSCSPISGHRSVSWYQQTPGQGLQFLFEYFSETQRNKGNFPGRFSGRQFSNSRSEMNVSTLELGDSALYLCARPCCRCNQPQHFGDGTRLSIL.

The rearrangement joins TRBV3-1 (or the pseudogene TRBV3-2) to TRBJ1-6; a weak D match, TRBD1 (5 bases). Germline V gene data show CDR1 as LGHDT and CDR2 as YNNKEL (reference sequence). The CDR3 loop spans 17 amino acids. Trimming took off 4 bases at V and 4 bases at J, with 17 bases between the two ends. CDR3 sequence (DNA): TGTGCCAGCAGCCCCCGACCGGGGGGGGGTTATAATTCACCCCTCCACTTT. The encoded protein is CASSPRPGGGYNSPLHF.

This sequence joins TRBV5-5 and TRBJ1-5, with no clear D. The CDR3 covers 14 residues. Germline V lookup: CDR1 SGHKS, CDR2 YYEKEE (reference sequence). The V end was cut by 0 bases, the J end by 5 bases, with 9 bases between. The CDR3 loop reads CASSLAGSYQPQHF. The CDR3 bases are TGTGCCAGCAGCTTGGCCGGTAGTTATCAGCCCCAGCATTTT.

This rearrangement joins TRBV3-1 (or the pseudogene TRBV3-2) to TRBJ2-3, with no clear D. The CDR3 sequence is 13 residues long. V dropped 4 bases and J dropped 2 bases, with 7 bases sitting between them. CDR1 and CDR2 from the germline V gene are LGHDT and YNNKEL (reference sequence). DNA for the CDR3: TGTGCCAGCAGCCGCGGTTACACAGATACGCAGTATTTT. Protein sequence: CASSRGYTDTQYF.

The CDR3 DNA reads TGTGCCAGCACTTCAAACAGGGTAATTAAGACCGGGGAGCTGTTTTTT. The encoded protein is CASTSNRVIKTGELFF. The V and J genes are TRBV6-7 and TRBJ2-2, with D possibly matching TRBD1 (6 bases). TRBV6-7 is identified as an open reading frame with a role that is uncertain. The CDR3 consists of 16 residues. V lost 7 bases to trimming and J lost 5 bases, with 20 bases between them.

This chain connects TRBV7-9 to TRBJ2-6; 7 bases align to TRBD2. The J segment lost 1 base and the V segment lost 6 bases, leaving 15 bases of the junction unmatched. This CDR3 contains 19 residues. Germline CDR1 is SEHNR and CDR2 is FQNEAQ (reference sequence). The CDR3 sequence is CASRPTPSGGSSGANVLTF. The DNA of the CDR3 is TGTGCCAGCAGGCCCACTCCTTCGGGGGGATCGTCTGGGGCCAACGTCCTGACTTTC. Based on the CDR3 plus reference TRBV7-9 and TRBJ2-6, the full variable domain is DTGVSQNPRHKITKRGQNVTFRCDPISEHNRLYWYRQTLGQGPEFLTYFQNEAQLEKSRLLSDRFSAERPKGSFSTLEIQRTEQGDSAMYLCASRPTPSGGSSGANVLTFGAGSRLTVL.

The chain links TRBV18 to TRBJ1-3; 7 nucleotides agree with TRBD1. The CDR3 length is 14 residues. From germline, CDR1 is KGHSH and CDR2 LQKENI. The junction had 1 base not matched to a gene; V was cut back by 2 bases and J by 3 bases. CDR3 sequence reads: CASSPGDSGNTIYF. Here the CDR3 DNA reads TGTGCCAGCTCACCAGGGGACAGTGGAAACACCATATATTTT.

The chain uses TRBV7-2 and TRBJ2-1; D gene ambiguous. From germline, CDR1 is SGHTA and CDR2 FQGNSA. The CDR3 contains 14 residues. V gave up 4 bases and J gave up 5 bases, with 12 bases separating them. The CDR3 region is CASSSSGTNNEQFF. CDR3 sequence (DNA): TGTGCCAGCAGCTCCTCCGGAACTAACAATGAGCAGTTCTTC.

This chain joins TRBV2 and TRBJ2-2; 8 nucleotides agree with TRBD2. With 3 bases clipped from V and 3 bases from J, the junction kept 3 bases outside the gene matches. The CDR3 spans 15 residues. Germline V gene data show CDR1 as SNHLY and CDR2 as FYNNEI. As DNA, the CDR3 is TGTGCCAGCAGTGAGAGCGGGAGAGACACCGGGGAGCTGTTTTTT. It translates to CASSESGRDTGELFF.

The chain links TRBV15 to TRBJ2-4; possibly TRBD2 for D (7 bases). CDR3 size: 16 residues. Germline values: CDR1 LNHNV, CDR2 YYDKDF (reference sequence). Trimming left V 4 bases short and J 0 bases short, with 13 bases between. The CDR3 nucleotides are TGTGCCACCAGCACCGGAGGGGGGGTAGCCAAAAACATTCAGTACTTC. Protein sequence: CATSTGGGVAKNIQYF. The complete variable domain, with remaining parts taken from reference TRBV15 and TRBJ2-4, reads DAMVIQNPRYQVTQFGKPVTLSCSQTLNHNVMYWYQQKSSQAPKLLFHYYDKDFNNEADTPDNFQSRRPNTSFCFLDIRSPGLGDTAMYLCATSTGGGVAKNIQYFGAGTRLSVL.

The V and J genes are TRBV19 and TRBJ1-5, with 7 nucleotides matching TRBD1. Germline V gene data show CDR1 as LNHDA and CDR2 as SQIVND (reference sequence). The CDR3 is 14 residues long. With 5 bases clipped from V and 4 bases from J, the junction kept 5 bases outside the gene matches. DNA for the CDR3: TGTGCCAGTAGTTTAAGACAGGGAAATCAGCCCCAGCATTTT. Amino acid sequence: CASSLRQGNQPQHF.

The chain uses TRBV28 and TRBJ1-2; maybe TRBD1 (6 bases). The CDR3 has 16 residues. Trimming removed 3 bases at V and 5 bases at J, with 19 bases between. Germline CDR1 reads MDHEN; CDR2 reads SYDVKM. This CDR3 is CASSFIEKGGPYGYTF. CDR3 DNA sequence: TGTGCCAGCAGTTTTATAGAGAAGGGGGGGCCTTATGGCTACACCTTC.

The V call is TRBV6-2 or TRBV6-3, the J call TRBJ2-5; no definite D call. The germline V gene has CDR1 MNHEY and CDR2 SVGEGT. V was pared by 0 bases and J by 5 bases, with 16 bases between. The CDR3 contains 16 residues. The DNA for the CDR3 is TGTGCCAGCAGTTACTCTTTGGCAGCAATGAGGGAGACCCAGTACTTC. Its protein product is CASSYSLAAMRETQYF.

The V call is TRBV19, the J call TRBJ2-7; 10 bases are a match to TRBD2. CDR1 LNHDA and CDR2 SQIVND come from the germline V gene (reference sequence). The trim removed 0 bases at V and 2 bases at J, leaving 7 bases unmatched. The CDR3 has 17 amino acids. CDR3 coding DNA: TGTGCCAGTAGTATAGAGCCGACTAGCGGGTGGACCTACGAGCAGTACTTC. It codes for CASSIEPTSGWTYEQYF.

CDR3 in DNA: TGTGCCAGCAGTGCAGGACAGGGGATCTCTGGAAACACCATATATTTT. The encoded protein is CASSAGQGISGNTIYF. V usage is TRBV27 and J usage is TRBJ1-3; 9 nucleotides agree with TRBD1. The V gene's germline CDR1 is MNHEY and CDR2 SMNVEV (reference sequence). V gave up 5 bases and J gave up 0 bases; unmatched junction bases: 5. CDR3 length: 16 residues.

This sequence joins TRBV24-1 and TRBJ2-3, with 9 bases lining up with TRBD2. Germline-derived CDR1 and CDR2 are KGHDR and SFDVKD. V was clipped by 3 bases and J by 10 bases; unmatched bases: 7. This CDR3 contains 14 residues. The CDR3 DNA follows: TGTGCCACCAGTGATACTGGGACTAGCAGGGCGCAGTATTTT. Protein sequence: CATSDTGTSRAQYF.

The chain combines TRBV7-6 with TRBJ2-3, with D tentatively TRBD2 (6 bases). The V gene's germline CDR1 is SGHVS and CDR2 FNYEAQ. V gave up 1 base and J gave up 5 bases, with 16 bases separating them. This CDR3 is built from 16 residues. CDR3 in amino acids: CASSLGSGGVGDTQYF. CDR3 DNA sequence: TGTGCCAGCAGCTTAGGGAGCGGAGGGGTGGGAGATACGCAGTATTTT.

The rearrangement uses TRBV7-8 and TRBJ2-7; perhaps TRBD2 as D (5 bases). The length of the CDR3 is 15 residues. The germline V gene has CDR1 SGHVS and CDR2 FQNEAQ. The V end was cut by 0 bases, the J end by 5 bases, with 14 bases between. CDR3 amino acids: CASSLAGLLWNEQYF. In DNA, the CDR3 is TGTGCCAGCAGCTTAGCAGGACTGCTATGGAACGAGCAGTACTTC.